This TCR beta chain was sequenced in a study of neurological immune-mediated disorders. The cDNA was synthesized by means of template-switch 5'RACE, which was carried out with 10-nucleotide random UMIs. TCRdb used MiXCR to reprocess the 5' RACE reads, holding one entry per CDR3 protein. The table includes about 21,000 distinct CDR3 sequences, roughly a sixth detected once. The table lists this clonotype with many counts. V was trimmed by 2 bases and J by 4 bases, leaving 15 bases between them. CDR3 length equals 15 residues. Germline CDR1 and CDR2: SQVTM and ANQGSEA. The chain recombines TRBV29-1 with TRBJ2-1, with D possibly TRBD1 on 6 matching bases. Sequencing input: CD8+ T cells from blood. This sequence originates from a young woman with multiple sclerosis. CDR3 bases: TGCAGCGTTGAATCTTCTGGGACAATGTACAATGAGCAGTTCTTC. It encodes CSVESSGTMYNEQFF.